This entry concerns a single TCR beta chain. This entry belongs to a study of blood T cell repertoires in COVID-19. Only in-frame clones appear in the TCRdb table, and some are missing; sequencing was by immunoSEQ multiplex PCR. The table records about 210,000 clones, approximately 90% of them present only once. Sequencing was carried out using peripheral blood. This clonotype was obtained from a woman in her thirties or forties with acute or convalescent COVID-19.

CDR3 sequence reads: CAISERQGYGYTF. As DNA, the CDR3 is TGTGCCATCAGTGAGAGACAGGGGTATGGCTACACCTTC. J is TRBJ1-2 and V is TRBV10-3; TRBD1 matches 8 bases. With 2 bases clipped from V and 5 bases from J, the junction kept 1 base outside the gene matches. CDR3 size: 13 residues. The germline V gene has CDR1 ENHRY and CDR2 SYGVKD.